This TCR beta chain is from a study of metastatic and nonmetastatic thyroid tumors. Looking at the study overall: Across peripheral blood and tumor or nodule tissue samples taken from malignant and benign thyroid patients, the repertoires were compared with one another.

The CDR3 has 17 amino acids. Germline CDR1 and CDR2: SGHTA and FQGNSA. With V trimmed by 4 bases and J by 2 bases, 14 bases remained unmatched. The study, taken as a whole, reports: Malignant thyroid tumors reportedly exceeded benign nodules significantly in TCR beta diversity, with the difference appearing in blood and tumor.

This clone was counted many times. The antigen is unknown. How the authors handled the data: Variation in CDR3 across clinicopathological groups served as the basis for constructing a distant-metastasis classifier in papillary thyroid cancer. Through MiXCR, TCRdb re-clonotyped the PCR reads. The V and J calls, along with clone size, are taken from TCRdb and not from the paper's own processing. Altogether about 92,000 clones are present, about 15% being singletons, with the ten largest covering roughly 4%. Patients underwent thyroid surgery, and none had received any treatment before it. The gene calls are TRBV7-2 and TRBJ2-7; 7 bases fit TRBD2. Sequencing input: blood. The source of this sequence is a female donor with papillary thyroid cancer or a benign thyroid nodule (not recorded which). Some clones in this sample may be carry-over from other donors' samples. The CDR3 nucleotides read TGTGCCAGCAGCTCCGGAGGACCGGGGGGTCAGGCCTACGAGCAGTACTTC. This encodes CASSSGGPGGQAYEQYF. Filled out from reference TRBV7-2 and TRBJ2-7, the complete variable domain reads GAGVSQSPSNKVTEKGKDVELRCDPISGHTALYWYRQSLGQGLEFLIYFQGNSAPDKSGLPSDRFSAERTGGSVSTLTIQRTQQEDSAVYLCASSSGGPGGQAYEQYFGPGTRLTVT.